This TCR beta chain was documented in a study of response to subunit inactivated influenza vaccine. This clonotype has at least ten counts. The CDR3 is 15 residues long. V lost 6 bases to trimming and J lost 3 bases, with 14 bases between them. The germline gives CDR1 MNHNS, CDR2 SASEGT. From the RT-PCR reads, TCRdb called clonotypes with MiXCR, one entry per CDR3 protein. This table holds 530,000 or so distinct CDR3 sequences, over 25% found once. The specimen was CD4+ T cells sorted from PBMCs, collected 5 to 6 days after vaccination. The receptor's source is a man aged 50-59 years who received an inactivated influenza vaccine. The J gene is TRBJ1-4, the V gene TRBV6-1; D ambiguous. Here the CDR3 DNA reads TGTGCCAGCAGGAACCAGCCAGCCTCTAATGAAAAACTGTTTTTT. As protein: CASRNQPASNEKLFF.